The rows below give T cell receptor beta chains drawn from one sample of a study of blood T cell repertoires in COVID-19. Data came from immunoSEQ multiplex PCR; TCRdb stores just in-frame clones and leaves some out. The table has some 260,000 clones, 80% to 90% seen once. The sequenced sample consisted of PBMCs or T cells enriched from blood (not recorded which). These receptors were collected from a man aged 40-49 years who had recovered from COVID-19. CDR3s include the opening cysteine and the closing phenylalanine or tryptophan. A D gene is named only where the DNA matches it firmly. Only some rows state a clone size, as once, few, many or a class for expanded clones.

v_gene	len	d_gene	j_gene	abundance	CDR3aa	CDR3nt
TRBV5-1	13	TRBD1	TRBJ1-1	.	CASSLTSRGQAFF	TGCGCCAGCAGCTTAACTTCCAGGGGGCAGGCTTTCTTT
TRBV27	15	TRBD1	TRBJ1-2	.	CASSSQPGQGYGYTF	TGTGCCAGCAGTTCACAGCCGGGACAGGGGTATGGCTACACCTTC
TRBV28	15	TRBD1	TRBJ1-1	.	CASSFQGQGGTEAFF	TGTGCCAGCAGTTTCCAGGGACAGGGAGGCACTGAAGCTTTCTTT
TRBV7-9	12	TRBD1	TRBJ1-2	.	CASSARTGGYTF	TGTGCCAGCAGCGCCCGGACAGGGGGCTACACCTTC
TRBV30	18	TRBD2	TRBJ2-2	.	CAWSLSLSGTSGTGELFF	TGTGCCTGGAGTTTATCGTTATCCGGGACTAGCGGCACCGGGGAGCTGTTTTTT
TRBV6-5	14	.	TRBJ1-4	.	CASSLGGENEKLFF	TGTGCCAGTTCGCTCGGGGGTGAAAATGAAAAACTGTTTTTT
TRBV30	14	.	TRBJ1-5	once	CAWSFSTGNQSQHF	TGTGCCTGGAGTTTCTCGACGGGAAATCAGTCCCAGCATTTT
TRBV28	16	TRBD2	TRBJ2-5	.	CASRNPGTSGSKTQYF	TGTGCCAGCAGAAACCCCGGGACTAGCGGGAGCAAGACCCAGTACTTC
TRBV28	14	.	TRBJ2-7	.	CASSDPLTSNEQYF	TGTGCCAGCAGCGACCCGCTCACTAGTAACGAGCAGTACTTC
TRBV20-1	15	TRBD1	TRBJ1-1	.	CSASSDRVMNTEAFF	TGCAGTGCTAGTTCGGACAGGGTGATGAACACTGAAGCTTTCTTT
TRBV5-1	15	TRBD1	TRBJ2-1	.	CASSSSDRAYNEQFF	TGCGCCAGCAGCTCCTCGGACAGGGCCTACAATGAGCAGTTCTTC
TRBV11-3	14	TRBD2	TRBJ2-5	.	CASSYSWGGETQYF	TGTGCCAGCAGCTACAGCTGGGGGGGAGAGACCCAGTACTTC
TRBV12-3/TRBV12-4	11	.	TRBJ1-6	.	CASRTGYTLHF	TGTGCCAGCAGAACAGGGTACACCCTCCACTTT
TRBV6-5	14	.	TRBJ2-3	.	CASARGYGTDTQYF	TGTGCCAGCGCCCGGGGGTATGGCACAGATACGCAGTATTTT
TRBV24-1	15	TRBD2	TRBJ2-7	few	CATSLLGGSGYEQYF	TGTGCCACCAGCCTCTTGGGAGGGAGCGGCTACGAGCAGTACTTC
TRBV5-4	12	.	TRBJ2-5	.	CASWTEQETQYF	TGTGCCAGCTGGACAGAGCAAGAGACCCAGTACTTC
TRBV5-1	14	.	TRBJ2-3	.	CASSVDFISDTQYF	TGCGCCAGCAGCGTGGACTTCATATCAGATACGCAGTATTTT
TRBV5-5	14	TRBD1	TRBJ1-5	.	CASSWDRSNQPQHF	TGTGCCAGCAGCTGGGACAGGAGCAATCAGCCCCAGCATTTT
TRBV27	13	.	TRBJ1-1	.	CASSLSLLSEAFF	TGTGCCAGCAGTTTATCCTTGCTCAGTGAAGCTTTCTTT
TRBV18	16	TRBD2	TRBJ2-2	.	CASSTSSGSWAGELFF	TGTGCCAGCTCTACATCTAGCGGGAGTTGGGCCGGGGAGCTGTTTTTT
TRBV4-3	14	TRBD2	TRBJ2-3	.	CASSQDRLAHTQYF	TGCGCCAGCAGCCAAGATAGACTAGCACATACGCAGTATTTT
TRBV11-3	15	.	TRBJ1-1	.	CASSLGAGQNTEAFF	TGTGCCAGCAGCTTAGGGGCAGGGCAGAACACTGAAGCTTTCTTT
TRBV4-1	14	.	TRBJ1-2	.	CASSQEASGYGYTF	TGCGCCAGCAGCCAAGAAGCCTCCGGCTATGGCTACACCTTC
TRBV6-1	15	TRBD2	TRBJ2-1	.	CASSEASSGSNEQFF	TGTGCCAGCAGTGAAGCCTCTAGCGGGAGCAATGAGCAGTTCTTC
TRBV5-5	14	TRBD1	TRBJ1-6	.	CASSFWDSNSPLHF	TGTGCCAGCAGCTTCTGGGACAGTAATTCACCCCTCCACTTT
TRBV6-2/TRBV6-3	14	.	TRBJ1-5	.	CASSFISSNQPQHF	TGTGCCAGCAGTTTTATTAGTAGCAATCAGCCCCAGCATTTT
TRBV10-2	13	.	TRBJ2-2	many	CASEDRNTGELFF	TGCGCCAGCGAAGACAGGAACACCGGGGAGCTGTTTTTT
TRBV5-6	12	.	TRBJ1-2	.	CASSQGFRGYTF	TGTGCCAGCAGCCAGGGGTTTCGGGGCTACACCTTC
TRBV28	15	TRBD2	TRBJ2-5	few	CASSSPSSGKETQYF	TGTGCCAGCAGTTCTCCGTCTAGCGGAAAAGAGACCCAGTACTTC
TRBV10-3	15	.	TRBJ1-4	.	CAISDARGSNEKLFF	TGTGCCATCAGTGATGCCCGGGGGAGTAATGAAAAACTGTTTTTT
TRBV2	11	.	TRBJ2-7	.	CASHRRDEQYF	TGTGCCAGCCACCGCAGGGACGAGCAGTACTTC
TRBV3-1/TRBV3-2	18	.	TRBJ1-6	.	CASSQDQTGSSYNSPLHF	TGTGCCAGCAGCCAAGATCAAACAGGGAGCTCCTATAATTCACCCCTCCACTTT
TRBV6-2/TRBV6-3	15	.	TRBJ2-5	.	CASSYSVGVWKTQYF	TGTGCCAGCAGTTACTCGGTCGGGGTCTGGAAGACCCAGTACTTC
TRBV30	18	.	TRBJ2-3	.	CAWSQPWRAGGRTDTQYF	TGTGCCTGGAGTCAGCCATGGAGGGCCGGGGGGCGCACAGATACGCAGTATTTT
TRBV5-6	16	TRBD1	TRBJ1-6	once	CASSPRRDRINSPLHF	TGTGCCAGCAGCCCTCGAAGGGACAGAATTAATTCACCCCTCCACTTT
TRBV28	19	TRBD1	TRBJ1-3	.	CASSPPGQAVLASGNTIYF	TGTGCCAGCAGTCCCCCGGGACAGGCTGTATTGGCGTCTGGAAACACCATATATTTT
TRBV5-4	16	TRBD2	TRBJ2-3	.	CASSLNSGGAGDTQYF	TGTGCCAGCAGCTTGAACAGCGGGGGGGCCGGAGATACGCAGTATTTT
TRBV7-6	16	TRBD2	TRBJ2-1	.	CASSLASTSGGHEQFF	TGTGCCAGCAGCTTAGCTTCGACTAGCGGGGGACATGAGCAGTTCTTC
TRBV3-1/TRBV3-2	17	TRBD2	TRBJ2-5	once	CASSSQVGAGGGGTQYF	TGTGCCAGCAGCTCCCAGGTCGGAGCGGGGGGAGGTGGGACCCAGTACTTC
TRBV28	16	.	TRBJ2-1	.	CASSLSGQGGPNEQFF	TGTGCCAGCAGTTTATCTGGGCAGGGAGGTCCAAATGAGCAGTTCTTC
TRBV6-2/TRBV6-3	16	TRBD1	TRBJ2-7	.	CASSSDRGPSSYEQYF	TGTGCCAGCAGTTCGGACAGGGGGCCGAGCTCCTACGAGCAGTACTTC
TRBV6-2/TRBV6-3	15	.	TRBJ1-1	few	CASSYPQGWYTEAFF	TGTGCCAGCAGTTACCCCCAGGGGTGGTACACTGAAGCTTTCTTT
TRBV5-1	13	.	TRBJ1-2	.	CASSPQGNYGYTF	TGCGCCAGCAGCCCCCAGGGAAACTATGGCTACACCTTC
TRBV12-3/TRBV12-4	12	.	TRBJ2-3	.	CASSLSGDTQYF	TGTGCCAGCAGTTTGTCCGGGGATACGCAGTATTTT
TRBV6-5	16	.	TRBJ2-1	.	CASSYSRGGGYNEQFF	TGTGCCAGCAGTTACTCGAGAGGGGGGGGTTACAATGAGCAGTTCTTC
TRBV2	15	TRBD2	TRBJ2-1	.	CASSARAGGLNEQFF	TGTGCCAGCAGTGCTCGAGCGGGGGGGCTGAATGAGCAGTTCTTC
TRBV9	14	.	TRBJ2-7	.	CASSVGDQGDEQYF	TGTGCCAGCAGCGTAGGGGATCAGGGCGACGAGCAGTACTTC
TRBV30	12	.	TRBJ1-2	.	CAWRLPGYGYTF	TGTGCCTGGCGGTTGCCTGGCTATGGCTACACCTTC
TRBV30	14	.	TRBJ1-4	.	CAWTAGPTNEKLFF	TGTGCCTGGACAGCGGGACCGACTAATGAAAAACTGTTTTTT
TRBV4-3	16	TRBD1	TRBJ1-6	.	CASSHTGDRIRRPLHF	TGCGCCAGCAGCCATACGGGGGACAGGATCCGTAGGCCCCTCCACTTT
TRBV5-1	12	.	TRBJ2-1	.	CASRQVEDEQFF	TGCGCCAGCAGGCAAGTGGAGGATGAGCAGTTCTTC
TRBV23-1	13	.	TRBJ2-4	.	CASFSGWKNIQYF	TGCGCCAGCTTCTCAGGGTGGAAAAACATTCAGTACTTC
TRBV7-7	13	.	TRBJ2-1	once	CASSLGPYNEQFF	TGTGCTAGCAGCTTAGGGCCCTACAATGAGCAGTTCTTC
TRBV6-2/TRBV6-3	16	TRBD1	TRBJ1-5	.	CASSPGTGGAKQPQHF	TGTGCCAGCAGCCCGGGGACAGGGGGCGCGAAGCAGCCCCAGCATTTT
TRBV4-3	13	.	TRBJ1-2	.	CASSQAEFYGYTF	TGCGCCAGCAGCCAAGCTGAGTTCTATGGCTACACCTTC
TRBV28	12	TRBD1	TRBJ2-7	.	CASGTASYEQYF	TGTGCCAGCGGGACAGCTTCCTACGAGCAGTACTTC
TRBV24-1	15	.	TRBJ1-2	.	CATFAPEDEGYGYTF	TGTGCCACCTTCGCGCCGGAGGACGAAGGTTACGGCTACACCTTC
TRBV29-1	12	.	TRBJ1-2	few	CSAKTVNYGYTF	TGCAGCGCTAAGACAGTAAACTATGGCTACACCTTC
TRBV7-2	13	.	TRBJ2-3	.	CASAPPGTDTQYF	TGTGCCAGCGCCCCGCCCGGGACAGATACGCAGTATTTT